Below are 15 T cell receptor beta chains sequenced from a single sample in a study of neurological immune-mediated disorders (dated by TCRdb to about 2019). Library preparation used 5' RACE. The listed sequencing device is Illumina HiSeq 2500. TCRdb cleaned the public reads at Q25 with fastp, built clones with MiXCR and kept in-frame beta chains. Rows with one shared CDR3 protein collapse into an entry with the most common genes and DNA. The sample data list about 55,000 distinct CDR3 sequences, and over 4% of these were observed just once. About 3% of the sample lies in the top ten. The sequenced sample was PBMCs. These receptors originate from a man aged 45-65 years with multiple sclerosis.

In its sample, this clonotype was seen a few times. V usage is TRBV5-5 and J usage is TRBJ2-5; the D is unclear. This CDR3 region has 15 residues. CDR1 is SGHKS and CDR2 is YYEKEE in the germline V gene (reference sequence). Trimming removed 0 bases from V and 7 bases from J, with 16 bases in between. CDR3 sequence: CASSLVFSSPRTQYF. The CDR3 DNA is TGTGCCAGCAGCTTGGTTTTCAGCTCTCCGAGGACCCAGTACTTC.

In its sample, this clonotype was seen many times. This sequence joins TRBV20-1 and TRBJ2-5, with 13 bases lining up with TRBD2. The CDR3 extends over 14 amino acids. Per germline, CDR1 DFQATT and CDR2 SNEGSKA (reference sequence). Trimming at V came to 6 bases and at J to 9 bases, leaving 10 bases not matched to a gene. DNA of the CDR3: TGCAGTGCGCCACCCCTGGGACTAGCGGGGTCCCAGTACTTC. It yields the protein CSAPPLGLAGSQYF.

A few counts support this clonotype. The CDR3, as DNA: TGCGCCAGCAGCTTGGCCACTGGGGGGAGAGCTGAAGCTTTCTTT. Translated: CASSLATGGRAEAFF. The chain employs TRBV5-1 and TRBJ1-1, with a tentative D call TRBD1 (5 bases). Trimming stripped 0 bases from V and 6 bases from J, with 15 bases between. CDR1 is SGHRS, CDR2 YFSETQ, per germline. The CDR3 is made up of 15 amino acids. The variable domain in full, with the rest retrieved from reference TRBV5-1 and TRBJ1-1, is KAGVTQTPRYLIKTRGQQVTLSCSPISGHRSVSWYQQTPGQGLQFLFEYFSETQRNKGNFPGRFSGRQFSNSRSEMNVSTLELGDSALYLCASSLATGGRAEAFFGQGTRLTVV.

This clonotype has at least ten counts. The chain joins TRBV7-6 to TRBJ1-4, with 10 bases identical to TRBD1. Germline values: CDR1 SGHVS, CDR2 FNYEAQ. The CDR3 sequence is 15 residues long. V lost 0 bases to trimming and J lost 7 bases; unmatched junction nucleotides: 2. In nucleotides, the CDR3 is TGTGCCAGCAGCTTAGCCGGGACAGGGGCTGAAAAACTGTTTTTT. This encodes CASSLAGTGAEKLFF. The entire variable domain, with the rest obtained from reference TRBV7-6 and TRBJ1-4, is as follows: GAGVSQSPRYKVTKRGQDVALRCDPISGHVSLYWYRQALGQGPEFLTYFNYEAQQDKSGLPNDRFSAERPEGSISTLTIQRTEQRDSAMYRCASSLAGTGAEKLFFGSGTQLSVL.

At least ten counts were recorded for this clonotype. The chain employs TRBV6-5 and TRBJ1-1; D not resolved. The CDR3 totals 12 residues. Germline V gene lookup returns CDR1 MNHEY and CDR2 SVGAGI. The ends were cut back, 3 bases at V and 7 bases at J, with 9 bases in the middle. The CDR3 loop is CASSYGRDEAFF. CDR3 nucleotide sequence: TGTGCCAGCAGTTATGGGAGGGATGAAGCTTTCTTT.

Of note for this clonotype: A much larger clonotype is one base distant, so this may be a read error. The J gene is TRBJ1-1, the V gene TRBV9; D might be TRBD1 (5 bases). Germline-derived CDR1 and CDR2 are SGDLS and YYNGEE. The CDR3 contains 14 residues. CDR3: CVSSVAGEGTEAFF. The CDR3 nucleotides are TGTGTCAGCAGCGTAGCGGGGGAGGGCACTGAAGCTTTCTTT.

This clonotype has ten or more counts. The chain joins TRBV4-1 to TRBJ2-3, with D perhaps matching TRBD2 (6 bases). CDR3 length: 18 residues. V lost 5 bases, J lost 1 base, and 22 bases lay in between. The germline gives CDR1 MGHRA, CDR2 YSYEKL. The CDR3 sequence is CASSSVSIAAGGTDTQYF. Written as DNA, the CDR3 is TGCGCCAGCAGCTCAGTCTCAATAGCGGCCGGGGGCACAGATACGCAGTATTTT.

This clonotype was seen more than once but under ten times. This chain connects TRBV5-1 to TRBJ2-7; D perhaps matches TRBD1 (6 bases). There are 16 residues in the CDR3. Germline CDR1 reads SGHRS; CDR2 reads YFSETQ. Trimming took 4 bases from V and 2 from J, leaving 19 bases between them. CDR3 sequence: CASSGSPTGTTYEQYF. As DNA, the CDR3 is TGCGCCAGCAGCGGTTCCCCGACAGGTACTACCTACGAGCAGTACTTC.

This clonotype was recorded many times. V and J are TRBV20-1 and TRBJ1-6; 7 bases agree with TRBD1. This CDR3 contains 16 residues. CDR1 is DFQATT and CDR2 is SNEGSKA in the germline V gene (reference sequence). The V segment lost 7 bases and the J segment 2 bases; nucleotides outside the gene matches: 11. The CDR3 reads CSVVGGYTPYNSPLHF. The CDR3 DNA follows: TGCAGTGTCGTAGGGGGCTACACCCCCTATAATTCACCCCTCCACTTT.

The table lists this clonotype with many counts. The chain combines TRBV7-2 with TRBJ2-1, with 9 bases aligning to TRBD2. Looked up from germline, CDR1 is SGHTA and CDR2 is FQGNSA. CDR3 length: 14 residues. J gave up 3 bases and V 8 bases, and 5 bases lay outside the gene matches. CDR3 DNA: TGTGCCAGCCGACTAGCGGTTGGCTACAATGAGCAGTTCTTC. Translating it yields CASRLAVGYNEQFF.

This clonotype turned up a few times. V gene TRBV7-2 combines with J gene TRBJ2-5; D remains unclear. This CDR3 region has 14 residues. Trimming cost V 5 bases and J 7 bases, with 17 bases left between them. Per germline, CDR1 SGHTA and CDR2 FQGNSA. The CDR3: CASSLGPTPATQYF. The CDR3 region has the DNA TGTGCCAGCAGCCTCGGACCCACCCCAGCGACCCAGTACTTC.

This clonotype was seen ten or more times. The CDR3 protein is CASSLGGYGYTF. CDR3 DNA: TGTGCCAGCAGCCTCGGGGGGTATGGCTACACCTTC. The V call is TRBV11-1, the J call TRBJ1-2; tentatively, D is TRBD1 (5 bases). Germline V gene sequence: CDR1 SGHAT, CDR2 FQDESV (reference sequence). Trimming stripped 5 bases from V and 5 bases from J, with 9 bases between. CDR3 length equals 12 residues. Variable domain in full (rest from reference TRBV11-1 and TRBJ1-2): EAEVAQSPRYKITEKSQAVAFWCDPISGHATLYWYRQILGQGPELLVQFQDESVVDDSQLPKDRFSAERLKGVDSTLKIQPAELGDSAMYLCASSLGGYGYTFGSGTRLTVV.

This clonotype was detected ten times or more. CDR3 sequence (DNA): TGTGCCAGCAGCTTAGGGCAGGCTGTCTCTGGAAACACCATATATTTT. The encoded protein is CASSLGQAVSGNTIYF. V usage is TRBV7-2 and J usage is TRBJ1-3; D is unclear. V was shortened by 1 base and J by 0 bases, with 10 bases between the two germline ends. The CDR3 is 16 residues long. CDR1 SGHTA and CDR2 FQGNSA come from the germline V gene.

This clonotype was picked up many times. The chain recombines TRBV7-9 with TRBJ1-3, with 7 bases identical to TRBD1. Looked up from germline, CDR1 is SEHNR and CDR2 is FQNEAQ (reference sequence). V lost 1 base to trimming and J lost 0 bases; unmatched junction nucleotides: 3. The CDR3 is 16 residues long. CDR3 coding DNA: TGTGCCAGCAGCTTAGGTTGGGACAGCTCTGGAAACACCATATATTTT. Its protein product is CASSLGWDSSGNTIYF.

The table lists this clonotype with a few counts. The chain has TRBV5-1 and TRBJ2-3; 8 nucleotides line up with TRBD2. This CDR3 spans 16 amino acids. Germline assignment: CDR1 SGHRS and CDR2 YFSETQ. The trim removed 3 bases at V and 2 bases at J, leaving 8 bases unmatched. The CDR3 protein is CASSSSGRGVTDTQYF. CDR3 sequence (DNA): TGCGCCAGCAGCTCCTCCGGGCGGGGGGTCACAGATACGCAGTATTTT.